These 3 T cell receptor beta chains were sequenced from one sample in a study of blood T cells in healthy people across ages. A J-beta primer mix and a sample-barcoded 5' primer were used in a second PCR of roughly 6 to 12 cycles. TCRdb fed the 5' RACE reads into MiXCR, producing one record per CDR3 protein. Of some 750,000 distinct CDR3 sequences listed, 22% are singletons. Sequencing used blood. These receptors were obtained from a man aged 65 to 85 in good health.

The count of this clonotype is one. The CDR3 sequence: CASGEGRAVDEQYF. The CDR3 DNA reads as TGTGCCAGCGGGGAGGGCAGGGCCGTCGACGAGCAGTACTTC. This chain links TRBV7-9 with TRBJ2-7, with 7 bases aligning to TRBD2. This CDR3 spans 14 amino acids. The V gene end was trimmed by 8 bases and the J gene end by 5 bases; junction bases not matched to a gene: 12. Germline V gene lookup returns CDR1 SEHNR and CDR2 FQNEAQ (reference sequence).

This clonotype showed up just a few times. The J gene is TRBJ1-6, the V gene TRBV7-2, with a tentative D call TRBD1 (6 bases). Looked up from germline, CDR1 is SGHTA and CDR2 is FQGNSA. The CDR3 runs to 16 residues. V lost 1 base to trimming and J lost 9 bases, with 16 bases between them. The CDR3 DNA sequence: TGTGCCAGCAGCTTAGATGGGACAATCCCGAGTTCACCCCTCCACTTT. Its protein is CASSLDGTIPSSPLHF.

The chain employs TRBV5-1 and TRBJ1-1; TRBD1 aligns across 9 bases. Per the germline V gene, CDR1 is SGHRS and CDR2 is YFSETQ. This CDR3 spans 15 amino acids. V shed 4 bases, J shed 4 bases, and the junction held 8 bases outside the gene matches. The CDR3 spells CASSLGGTGITEAFF. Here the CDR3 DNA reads TGCGCCAGCAGCCTGGGTGGGACAGGGATCACTGAAGCTTTCTTT.